The 22 T cell receptor beta chains below come from one sample, sequenced in a study of CD4 and CD8 cells across lung adenocarcinoma regions. MiXCR, run by TCRdb on the PCR reads, gives a single entry per CDR3 protein. This table has about 4,800 distinct CDR3 sequences, over 45% appearing once. The sequencing input was CD4+ T cells from the margin of a lung tumor. The receptor source for this set is a female donor with lung adenocarcinoma. The CD4 and CD8 labels of this study may be unreliable.

This chain connects TRBV10-3 to TRBJ2-5, with D tentatively TRBD1 (6 bases). This CDR3 contains 14 residues. Germline V gene sequence: CDR1 ENHRY, CDR2 SYGVKD. The CDR3 region has the DNA TGTGCGGGGAGTGGGGGCCGGGACCAAGGCACCCAGTACTTC. Its protein product is CAGSGGRDQGTQYF.

By share, this clonotype ranks as medium-sized (0.01 to 0.1%). V gene TRBV6-5 combines with J gene TRBJ2-3; D possibly matches TRBD1 or TRBD2 (5 bases each). The germline CDR1 and CDR2 sequences are MNHEY and SVGAGI. This CDR3 has 16 residues. Trimming left V 2 bases short and J 1 base short, with 13 bases between. DNA of the CDR3: TGTGCCAGCAGTTACAGACAGTATAGCGGCACAGATACGCAGTATTTT. Encoded protein: CASSYRQYSGTDTQYF.

Concerning this clonotype: One end of the junction varies from germline; a read error may be responsible. V and J are TRBV27 and TRBJ2-4, with D possibly being TRBD2 (6 bases). Germline V lookup: CDR1 MNHEY, CDR2 SMNVEV (reference sequence). The CDR3 extends over 15 amino acids. As DNA, the CDR3 is TGTGTCAGCACCAACCTCGGCGGGGAAGGAAACATTCAGTACTTC. Amino acid sequence: CVSTNLGGEGNIQYF.

This clonotype is medium-sized in the sample. V and J are TRBV11-3 and TRBJ2-2; tentative D call: TRBD2 (6 bases). Germline lookup yields CDR1 SGHNT and CDR2 YENEEA. V was pared by 0 bases and J by 3 bases, with 14 bases between. The length of the CDR3 is 17 residues. For the CDR3, the DNA is TGTGCCAGCAGCTTAGATTCGCAAGCGGGCCACACCGGGGAGCTGTTTTTT. Translation: CASSLDSQAGHTGELFF.

Within the sample, this clonotype is medium-sized. The CDR3 sequence is CASRPPGRNTGELFF. For the CDR3, the DNA is TGCGCCAGCAGACCCCCAGGGAGGAACACCGGGGAGCTGTTTTTT. The chain uses TRBV10-2 and TRBJ2-2; either TRBD1 or TRBD2 may supply D (5 bases each). Germline CDR1 is WSHSY and CDR2 is SAAADI. This CDR3 has 15 residues. V lost 6 bases to trimming and J lost 1 base, with 12 bases between them.

This chain joins TRBV11-3 and TRBJ1-2; D is uncertain. Per the germline V gene, CDR1 is SGHNT and CDR2 is YENEEA. V lost 1 base and J 3 bases, leaving 15 bases between the germline ends. The CDR3 is made up of 16 amino acids. CDR3 loop: CASSLVLGQEYYGYTF. The DNA for the CDR3 is TGTGCCAGCAGCTTAGTACTGGGTCAGGAGTACTATGGCTACACCTTC.

This chain links TRBV10-1 with TRBJ2-4; possible D gene TRBD2, 6 bases. Looked up from germline, CDR1 is WNHNN and CDR2 is SYGVQD (reference sequence). V was clipped by 8 bases and J by 13 bases, with 27 bases between them. The CDR3 totals 15 residues. The CDR3 nucleotides read TGCGCCAGCCCCGTTGATGGGAGGACCAAAAAGATCCAGTACTTC. Translating gives CASPVDGRTKKIQYF.

This clonotype is a singleton in its sample. The junction differs from germline at one of its ends, possibly a read error. The V gene is TRBV11-2, the J gene TRBJ2-4; 10 bases agree with TRBD1. In germline, CDR1 is SGHAT, CDR2 FQNNGV. The length of the CDR3 is 17 residues. The CDR3 region is CASSTRQGAGDQNTQYF. The DNA for the CDR3 is TGTGCCAGCAGCACAAGACAGGGGGCAGGTGACCAAAACACTCAGTACTTC.

This clonotype was seen only once. The chain has TRBV6-1 and TRBJ2-5; possibly TRBD1 or TRBD2 for D (6 bases each). Trimming shortened V by 8 bases and J by 1 base, and 20 bases separated the two germline ends. CDR3 length: 16 amino acids. The germline CDR1 and CDR2 sequences are MNHNS and SASEGT. The CDR3 region has the DNA TGTGCCAGCGGGGGGCACGGGGGCCGCGCCCAAGAGACCCAGTACTTC. Amino acids: CASGGHGGRAQETQYF.

The V and J genes are TRBV12-3 or TRBV12-4 and TRBJ1-5; 7 bases line up with TRBD1. CDR3 length: 17 amino acids. J gave up 2 bases and V 5 bases, and 12 bases lay outside the gene matches. The CDR3 region is CASSNRQGFTGNQPQHF. CDR3 bases: TGTGCCAGCAGTAACCGACAGGGATTTACTGGCAATCAGCCCCAGCATTTT.

The V gene is TRBV6-1, the J gene TRBJ2-1, with 9 bases matching TRBD1. Germline V gene data show CDR1 as MNHNS and CDR2 as SASEGT. CDR3 length: 15 amino acids. Trimming cost V 6 bases and J 6 bases; bases outside gene matches: 9. The CDR3 reads CASRRPGQGVNEQFF. CDR3 sequence (DNA): TGTGCCAGCAGACGCCCGGGACAGGGAGTCAATGAGCAGTTCTTC.

This clonotype rates as medium-sized. This chain joins TRBV6-1 and TRBJ1-2; D may be TRBD1 (5 bases). Germline V gene sequence: CDR1 MNHNS, CDR2 SASEGT. Trimming took 6 bases from V and 6 from J, leaving 14 bases between them. There are 13 residues in the CDR3. The CDR3 region is CASREGSGDGYTF. DNA for the CDR3: TGTGCCAGCAGAGAGGGGAGTGGGGATGGCTACACCTTC.

This clonotype is labeled large. The rearrangement links TRBV6-1 to TRBJ2-1; 9 bases fit TRBD1. The CDR3 is made up of 17 amino acids. Germline V lookup: CDR1 MNHNS, CDR2 SASEGT. The trim removed 3 bases at V and 8 bases at J, leaving 14 bases unmatched. The CDR3 region is CASSEGTGSRFLYEQFF. For the CDR3, the DNA is TGTGCCAGCAGTGAGGGGACAGGGTCCAGGTTTTTGTATGAGCAGTTCTTC.

This chain uses TRBV6-5 with TRBJ2-1; tentative D call: TRBD2 (6 bases). V was trimmed by 4 bases and J by 0 bases, leaving 13 bases between them. CDR3 size: 16 residues. Germline CDR1 and CDR2: MNHEY and SVGAGI. For the CDR3, the DNA is TGTGCCAGCAGTTCGAGCGGGCCGAGCTCCTACAATGAGCAGTTCTTC. Translated: CASSSSGPSSYNEQFF.

In its sample, this clonotype is medium-sized. The DNA for the CDR3 is TGTGCCAGCAGTAGACAGGGGCCCGAATGGGGCACTGAAGCTTTCTTT. Translating gives CASSRQGPEWGTEAFF. The chain recombines TRBV6-1 with TRBJ1-1; 8 bases map to TRBD1. Losses at the gene ends were 5 bases for V and 4 bases for J; bases not matched to a gene: 12. Per the germline V gene, CDR1 is MNHNS and CDR2 is SASEGT. The CDR3 is made up of 16 amino acids.

Only one count was recorded for this clonotype. The rearrangement uses TRBV12-3 or TRBV12-4 and TRBJ2-4; D gene unclear. The CDR3 runs to 14 residues. The ends were cut back, 5 bases at V and 3 bases at J, with 11 bases in the middle. The CDR3 sequence: CASSGNTGKNIQYF. The CDR3 nucleotides are TGTGCCAGCAGTGGAAACACCGGCAAAAACATTCAGTACTTC.

This clonotype was observed a few times. This chain uses TRBV12-3 or TRBV12-4 with TRBJ2-5; D call uncertain. The length of the CDR3 is 13 residues. V lost 7 bases and J 2 bases, leaving 11 bases between the germline ends. CDR3 sequence: CASTRDLQETQYF. In nucleotides, the CDR3 is TGTGCCAGCACCCGCGACTTACAAGAGACCCAGTACTTC.

The CDR3 spells CASRGTSGRIAEQYF. CDR3 bases: TGTGCCAGCAGGGGAACTAGCGGGAGAATAGCCGAGCAGTACTTC. The chain has TRBV6-1 and TRBJ2-1, with TRBD2 matching over 11 bases. TRBJ2-7 matches the DNA end more closely, so the J call is doubtful. CDR1 and CDR2 (germline): MNHNS, SASEGT. This CDR3 has 15 residues.

The chain has TRBV6-1 and TRBJ2-3; D gene unclear. The CDR3 has 14 residues. CDR1 is MNHNS, CDR2 SASEGT, per germline. The V end lost 6 bases, the J end lost 5 bases, and 15 bases lay between the germline ends. The CDR3 nucleotides read TGTGCCAGCAGAGGGCCGTGGGCCCAAGATACGCAGTATTTT. Its translation is CASRGPWAQDTQYF.

Judged by abundance, this clonotype is medium-sized (0.01 to 0.1%). CDR3 bases: TGTGCCAGCAGTTACGCTGACACTGAAGCTTTCTTT. This translates into CASSYADTEAFF. V is TRBV6-5 and J is TRBJ1-1; unclear D gene. V dropped 2 bases and J dropped 3 bases, with 4 bases sitting between them. CDR1 and CDR2 (germline): MNHEY, SVGAGI. CDR3 size: 12 residues.

This clonotype occurred a few times. The chain has TRBV11-2 and TRBJ2-7; D might be TRBD2 (6 bases). Trimming cost V 3 bases and J 1 base, with 7 bases left between them. The CDR3 totals 13 residues. CDR1 SGHAT and CDR2 FQNNGV come from the germline V gene. CDR3 sequence reads: CASSLLASYEQYF. In DNA form, the CDR3 reads TGTGCCAGCAGCTTGCTAGCGTCCTACGAGCAGTACTTC. The entire variable domain, with the rest obtained from reference TRBV11-2 and TRBJ2-7, is as follows: EAGVAQSPRYKIIEKRQSVAFWCNPISGHATLYWYQQILGQGPKLLIQFQNNGVVDDSQLPKDRFSAERLKGVDSTLKIQPAKLEDSAVYLCASSLLASYEQYFGPGTRLTVT.

This clonotype is labeled as medium-sized. The V call is TRBV11-2, the J call TRBJ1-2, with 7 bases lining up with TRBD1. The germline V gene has CDR1 SGHAT and CDR2 FQNNGV. The CDR3 is made up of 14 amino acids. V shed 7 bases, J shed 2 bases, and the junction held 7 bases outside the gene matches. The CDR3 sequence: CASTVMTGNYGYTF. The CDR3 bases are TGTGCCAGCACCGTAATGACAGGGAACTATGGCTACACCTTC.